These 9 T cell receptor beta chains came from one sample sequenced in a study of CD4 T cells in relation to SARS-CoV-2 and coronaviruses. Libraries were prepared by immunoSEQ multiplex PCR; TCRdb keeps only in-frame clonotypes and omits some of them. Among about 19,000 clones listed, around 80% were seen once. No antigen is known for these receptors. Unexposed donor CD4+ T cells date from 2011-2018, before the COVID-19 pandemic. The cells were cultured for less than twelve days before CD4+ T cells were isolated. Sequenced: CD4+ T cells from PBMCs, cultured in vitro. Receptors originate from a human donor in good health.

The genes are TRBV18 and TRBJ2-7; D possibly uses TRBD1 or TRBD2 (5 bases each). The CDR3 runs 15 residues. Trimming pared 3 bases from V and 7 bases from J, leaving 19 bases between. Germline-derived CDR1 and CDR2 are KGHSH and LQKENI. The CDR3 loop reads CASSPMGRLSREQYF. The DNA of the CDR3 is TGTGCCAGCTCACCGATGGGACGGCTCTCCCGGGAGCAGTACTTC.

The V call is TRBV5-1, the J call TRBJ1-2; 10 bases match TRBD1. Unmatched junction bases numbered 1, after V lost 1 base and J lost 1 base. The CDR3 is 15 amino acids. CDR1 SGHRS and CDR2 YFSETQ come from the germline V gene. The CDR3 here is CASSLWTGGNYGYTF. CDR3 coding DNA: TGCGCCAGCAGCTTGTGGACAGGGGGTAACTATGGCTACACCTTC.

The gene calls are TRBV3-1 (or the pseudogene TRBV3-2) and TRBJ2-3, with D tentatively TRBD1 (6 bases). In germline, CDR1 is LGHDT, CDR2 YNNKEL (reference sequence). The CDR3 has 16 amino acids. V was clipped by 1 base and J by 2 bases, with 13 bases between them. In DNA, the CDR3 is TGTGCCAGCAGCCAAGGAGGGACAACAGACACAGATACGCAGTATTTT. It translates to CASSQGGTTDTDTQYF.

This clone was recorded once. The chain recombines TRBV6-2 or TRBV6-3 with TRBJ2-7, with TRBD2 identical over 8 bases. The V gene end was trimmed by 0 bases and the J gene end by 3 bases; junction bases not matched to a gene: 7. CDR1 is MNHEY and CDR2 is SVGEGT in the germline V gene. This CDR3 is built from 16 residues. The DNA for the CDR3 is TGTGCCAGCAGTTACTCGGGGCGACTAGCGAGCTACGAGCAGTACTTC. Its translation is CASSYSGRLASYEQYF.

The V call is TRBV6-2 or TRBV6-3, the J call TRBJ2-3, with a weak D call TRBD2 (7 bases). Germline lookup yields CDR1 MNHEY and CDR2 SVGEGT. The V and J ends lost 4 bases and 4 bases respectively, with 12 bases between them. This CDR3 is 14 amino acids long. CDR3 coding DNA: TGTGCCAGCAGTTCGGGGGGCCCAGCAGATACGCAGTATTTT. It is translated as CASSSGGPADTQYF.

In this sample, this clone turned up a few times. This rearrangement joins TRBV11-2 to TRBJ2-1; 7 bases map to TRBD2. Germline V gene data show CDR1 as SGHAT and CDR2 as FQNNGV. This CDR3 spans 15 amino acids. V shed 7 bases and J 8 bases; nucleotides not matched to a gene: 14. The CDR3: CASTMTSFSRDEQFF. The CDR3, as DNA: TGTGCCAGCACCATGACTAGCTTTTCCAGGGATGAGCAGTTCTTC. The full variable domain, with the rest looked up from reference TRBV11-2 and TRBJ2-1, is EAGVAQSPRYKIIEKRQSVAFWCNPISGHATLYWYQQILGQGPKLLIQFQNNGVVDDSQLPKDRFSAERLKGVDSTLKIQPAKLEDSAVYLCASTMTSFSRDEQFFGPGTRLTVL.

The sample holds a few counts of this clone. The chain is built from TRBV24-1 and TRBJ2-2; D not certain. Trimming removed 4 bases at V and 6 bases at J, with 2 bases between. The CDR3 spans 11 residues. The germline V gene encodes CDR1 KGHDR and CDR2 SFDVKD. The chain's CDR3 is CATSESGELFF. The DNA for the CDR3 is TGTGCCACCAGTGAGTCCGGGGAGCTGTTTTTT.

The CDR3 loop is CASLQRHSNEKLFF. CDR3 DNA: TGTGCCAGCCTCCAGAGGCATTCTAATGAAAAACTGTTTTTT. J is TRBJ1-4 and V is TRBV2, with D unresolved. V was trimmed by 8 bases and J by 3 bases, leaving 13 bases between them. The CDR3 is made up of 14 amino acids. Germline V gene data show CDR1 as SNHLY and CDR2 as FYNNEI.

The V call is TRBV5-6, the J call TRBJ1-2; 10 positions agree with TRBD1. J lost 4 bases, V lost 4 bases, and 10 bases had no gene match. The CDR3 is 16 amino acids. Germline-derived CDR1 and CDR2 are SGHDT and YYEEEE. CDR3 DNA sequence: TGTGCCAGCAGCATCGGGACAGGGGTTGTTGGCTATGGCTACACCTTC. It codes for CASSIGTGVVGYGYTF. The full variable domain, with the rest looked up from reference TRBV5-6 and TRBJ1-2, is DAGVTQSPTHLIKTRGQQVTLRCSPKSGHDTVSWYQQALGQGPQFIFQYYEEEERQRGNFPDRFSGHQFPNYSSELNVNALLLGDSALYLCASSIGTGVVGYGYTFGSGTRLTVV.